Listed below are T cell receptor beta chains from one sample, sequenced in a study of blood T cell repertoires in COVID-19. This table comes from immunoSEQ multiplex PCR, and its TCRdb copy is limited to in-frame clones, with some not included. The sample consists of more than 250,000 clones, over 70% of them appearing once. The sample was peripheral blood. These receptors came from a woman aged 45-60 years with acute or convalescent COVID-19. Both conserved end residues are part of each CDR3. The order of the fields is V gene, D gene, clone size, J gene, CDR3 protein, CDR3 DNA. D genes are given only for firm matches. Size values are once, few and many counts, or a class for expanded clones, and some rows have none.

>TRBV5-6|TRBD1|NA|TRBJ2-3
CASSPATGGGTDTQYF
TGTGCCAGCAGCCCGGCGACAGGGGGCGGGACAGATACGCAGTATTTT
>TRBV5-4|TRBD1|few|TRBJ2-5
CASSLAGTGGQETQYF
TGTGCCAGCAGCTTGGCCGGGACAGGGGGGCAAGAGACCCAGTACTTC
>TRBV5-1|TRBD1|once|TRBJ1-1
CASRRGTGVVNTEAFF
TGCGCCAGCCGCCGCGGGACAGGGGTCGTGAACACTGAAGCTTTCTTT
>TRBV7-2|NA|NA|TRBJ2-5
CASSLAGGETQYF
TGTGCCAGCAGCTTAGCTGGAGGGGAGACCCAGTACTTC
>TRBV5-1|NA|NA|TRBJ2-3
CASTPPAALSTDTQYF
TGCGCCAGCACCCCGCCGGCGGCCCTCTCCACAGATACGCAGTATTTT
>TRBV5-5|NA|once|TRBJ1-2
CASSFYGEGYGYTF
TGTGCCAGCAGCTTTTACGGTGAGGGCTATGGCTACACCTTC
>TRBV19|NA|NA|TRBJ2-5
CASSQSRWISQKETQYF
TGTGCCAGTAGTCAGAGTAGATGGATCTCACAGAAGGAGACCCAGTACTTC
>TRBV7-9|TRBD2|NA|TRBJ2-5
CASSRPSGGAKETQYF
TGTGCCAGCAGCCGCCCTAGCGGGGGGGCAAAAGAGACCCAGTACTTC
>TRBV29-1|NA|once|TRBJ1-5
CSVGTSEGDQPQHF
TGCAGCGTTGGTACCTCAGAGGGGGATCAGCCCCAGCATTTT
>TRBV7-6|TRBD1|NA|TRBJ1-4
CASSLALGQGSEKLFF
TGTGCCAGCAGCTTAGCCCTGGGACAGGGTAGTGAAAAACTGTTTTTT
>TRBV7-2|NA|NA|TRBJ2-7
CASSLASGDPYEQYF
TGTGCCAGCAGCTTAGCGTCGGGGGACCCCTACGAGCAGTACTTC
>TRBV2|TRBD2|NA|TRBJ2-1
CASRGTSGGQQFF
TGTGCCAGCAGGGGGACTAGCGGGGGACAGCAGTTCTTC
>TRBV4-3|TRBD2|NA|TRBJ2-1
CASALAGYNEQFF
TGCGCCAGCGCACTAGCGGGATACAATGAGCAGTTCTTC
>TRBV6-5|TRBD1|NA|TRBJ1-4
CASTNRDSNEKLFF
TGTGCCAGCACCAACCGGGACAGTAATGAAAAACTGTTTTTT
>TRBV3-1/TRBV3-2|NA|NA|TRBJ2-3
CASSYRVTDTQYF
TGTGCCAGCAGCTACAGGGTCACAGATACGCAGTATTTT
>TRBV12-3/TRBV12-4|NA|NA|TRBJ2-3
CASSIFQGDTQYF
TGTGCCAGCAGTATATTCCAGGGAGATACGCAGTATTTT
>TRBV7-2|NA|NA|TRBJ1-5
CASSARTVPNQPQHF
TGTGCCAGCAGCGCCAGGACAGTCCCCAATCAGCCCCAGCATTTT
>TRBV24-1|NA|NA|TRBJ1-2
CATSDLRLGSGYTF
TGTGCCACCAGTGATTTGCGTTTGGGCAGTGGCTACACCTTC
>TRBV11-1|NA|NA|TRBJ2-3
CASSSQSADTQYF
TGTGCCAGCAGCTCGCAGAGCGCGGATACGCAGTATTTT
>TRBV19|TRBD1|once|TRBJ2-2
CASRGQGSGELFF
TGTGCCAGTAGAGGACAGGGATCGGGGGAGCTGTTTTTT
>TRBV19|NA|NA|TRBJ1-5
CASSIPRGAGGNQPQHF
TGTGCCAGTAGTATCCCTCGCGGGGCCGGGGGGAATCAGCCCCAGCATTTT
>TRBV4-2|NA|few|TRBJ2-2
CASSRGESAGELFF
TGTGCCAGCAGCCGCGGTGAGTCCGCCGGGGAGCTGTTTTTT
>TRBV18|NA|once|TRBJ1-1
CASSPTGRETEAFF
TGTGCCAGCTCACCAACAGGGAGGGAGACTGAAGCTTTCTTT
>TRBV5-1|TRBD2|NA|TRBJ2-5
CASSRYTSGDQETQYF
TGCGCCAGCAGCCGGTATACTAGCGGGGACCAAGAGACCCAGTACTTC
>TRBV7-9|NA|NA|TRBJ1-4
CASSPARDNEKLFF
TGTGCCAGCAGCCCCGCCAGGGATAATGAAAAACTGTTTTTT
>TRBV7-2|TRBD1|NA|TRBJ1-1
CASSPQGSNTEAFF
TGTGCCAGCAGCCCACAGGGGTCCAACACTGAAGCTTTCTTT
>TRBV30|NA|NA|TRBJ1-1
CAWRIQGARPEAFF
TGTGCCTGGCGTATACAGGGCGCGAGACCTGAAGCTTTCTTT